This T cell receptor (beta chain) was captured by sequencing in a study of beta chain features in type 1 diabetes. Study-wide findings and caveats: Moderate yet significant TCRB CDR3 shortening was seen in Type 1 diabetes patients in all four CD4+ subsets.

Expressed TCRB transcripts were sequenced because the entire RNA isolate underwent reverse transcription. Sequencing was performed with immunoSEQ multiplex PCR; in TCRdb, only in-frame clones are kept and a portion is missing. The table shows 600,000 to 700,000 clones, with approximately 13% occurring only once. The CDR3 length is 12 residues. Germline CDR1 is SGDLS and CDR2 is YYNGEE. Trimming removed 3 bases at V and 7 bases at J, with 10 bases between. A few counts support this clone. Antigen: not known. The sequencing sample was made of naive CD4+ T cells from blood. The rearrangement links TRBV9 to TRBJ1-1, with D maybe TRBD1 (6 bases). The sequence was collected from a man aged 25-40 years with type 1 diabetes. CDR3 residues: CASSGKDSEAFF. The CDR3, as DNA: TGTGCCAGCAGCGGGAAGGACAGTGAAGCTTTCTTT.